This paragraph reports one TCR beta chain. The data are from a study of blood T cell repertoires in COVID-19. This table comes from immunoSEQ multiplex PCR, and its TCRdb copy is limited to in-frame clones, with some not included. This table has roughly 300,000 clones, 87% appearing once. What was sequenced was peripheral blood. This receptor was obtained from a woman aged 35 to 49 who had recovered from COVID-19.

This CDR3 is CASSLGGQGGADTQYF. The DNA of the CDR3 is TGCGCCAGCAGCCTTGGGGGACAGGGTGGGGCAGATACGCAGTATTTT. The chain carries TRBV5-1 and TRBJ2-3; 9 bases match TRBD1. This CDR3 has 16 residues. Losses at the gene ends were 4 bases for V and 4 bases for J; bases not matched to a gene: 10. CDR1 and CDR2 (germline): SGHRS, YFSETQ.